The 24 T cell receptor beta chains listed next were all sequenced from one sample in a study of blood T cell repertoires in COVID-19. This table comes from immunoSEQ multiplex PCR, and its TCRdb copy is limited to in-frame clones, with some not included. Among 300,000 or so clones listed, roughly 90% were seen once. Sequences were obtained from PBMCs or T cells enriched from blood (not recorded which). The source is a young woman who had recovered from COVID-19.

The chain links TRBV4-2 to TRBJ2-7; 10 positions match TRBD1. Germline trimming cut 4 bases from V and 4 bases from J; bases unmatched to any gene: 7. The CDR3 is 15 amino acids. Germline lookup yields CDR1 LGHNA and CDR2 YNFKEQ. The CDR3 here is CASSPSTGGVYEQYF. CDR3 DNA: TGTGCCAGCAGCCCCTCGACAGGGGGCGTATACGAGCAGTACTTC.

This chain links TRBV28 with TRBJ1-2; a possible D gene is TRBD1 (6 bases). The CDR3 is made up of 14 amino acids. V shed 7 bases and J shed 4 bases, with 16 bases lying between them. The germline gives CDR1 MDHEN, CDR2 SYDVKM. CDR3 in amino acids: CASTPGVPLYGYTF. The CDR3 DNA is TGTGCCAGCACCCCAGGGGTGCCTCTCTATGGCTACACCTTC.

V gene TRBV5-4 combines with J gene TRBJ1-2; D may be TRBD1 (5 bases). V lost 4 bases and J 4 bases, leaving 11 bases between the germline ends. Germline CDR1 is SGHNT and CDR2 is YYREEE (reference sequence). The CDR3 length is 13 residues. The chain's CDR3 is CASSPGGSYGYTF. The CDR3 bases are TGTGCCAGCAGCCCGGGGGGGAGCTATGGCTACACCTTC.

The chain combines TRBV28 with TRBJ2-5; TRBD2 matches 7 bases. Germline CDR1 MDHEN, CDR2 SYDVKM. The CDR3 runs to 14 residues. V lost 5 bases and J lost 2; bases outside the gene matches: 5. The CDR3 DNA follows: TGTGCCAGCAGTGGGGGAGGGCCTCAAGAGACCCAGTACTTC. Amino acids: CASSGGGPQETQYF.

The rearrangement uses TRBV29-1 and TRBJ2-6, with 7 nucleotides matching TRBD1. Germline V gene lookup returns CDR1 SQVTM and CDR2 ANQGSEA. The ends lost 5 bases at V and 1 base at J; junction bases unmatched: 2. The CDR3 sequence is 14 residues long. For the CDR3, the DNA is TGCAGCGTTTCGACAGGGTCTGGGGCCAACGTCCTGACTTTC. This sequence encodes CSVSTGSGANVLTF.

This clone was seen only once. The rearrangement links TRBV7-9 to TRBJ1-6; a possible D gene is TRBD1 (5 bases). Germline V gene lookup returns CDR1 SEHNR and CDR2 FQNEAQ (reference sequence). This CDR3 spans 14 amino acids. V dropped 1 base and J dropped 9 bases, with 10 bases sitting between them. The CDR3 loop is CASSLGQGGSPLHF. In DNA, the CDR3 is TGTGCCAGCAGCTTAGGCCAGGGTGGTTCACCCCTCCACTTT.

The V and J genes are TRBV6-5 and TRBJ1-5, with D tentatively TRBD1 (5 bases). The germline V gene has CDR1 MNHEY and CDR2 SVGAGI. Trimming stripped 11 bases from V and 4 bases from J, with 18 bases between. CDR3 length equals 14 residues. The CDR3 region is CAGCRDRDNQPQHF. CDR3 sequence (DNA): TGTGCCGGATGTAGAGACAGAGATAATCAGCCCCAGCATTTT.

This chain connects TRBV10-1 to TRBJ2-1, with 9 bases identical to TRBD1. V lost 5 bases, J lost 5 bases, and 4 bases stayed unmatched. This CDR3 is 14 amino acids long. Germline V gene sequence: CDR1 WNHNN, CDR2 SYGVQD (reference sequence). The CDR3 sequence is CASSTGTGNNEQFF. Here the CDR3 DNA reads TGCGCCAGCAGTACCGGGACAGGGAACAATGAGCAGTTCTTC.

The rearrangement uses TRBV6-5 and TRBJ2-3; 7 nucleotides agree with TRBD1. Germline V gene sequence: CDR1 MNHEY, CDR2 SVGAGI. This CDR3 comprises 14 residues. The J segment lost 1 base and the V segment lost 8 bases, leaving 6 bases of the junction unmatched. The CDR3 sequence is CASGHRGGTDTQYF. DNA for the CDR3: TGTGCCAGCGGGCACAGGGGAGGCACAGATACGCAGTATTTT.

This chain uses TRBV3-1 (or the pseudogene TRBV3-2) with TRBJ2-6; 10 bases align to TRBD1. CDR3 length: 17 residues. Germline CDR1 is LGHDT and CDR2 is YNNKEL (reference sequence). V lost 4 bases, J lost 1 base, and 4 bases stayed unmatched. CDR3 nucleotides: TGTGCCAGCAGCCCCCCGGGACAGGGGTCTGGGGCCAACGTCCTGACTTTC. Amino acids: CASSPPGQGSGANVLTF.

This clone occurred a few times. The chain uses TRBV19 and TRBJ2-1; D remains unclear. V was pared by 5 bases and J by 2 bases, with 7 bases between. Per the germline V gene, CDR1 is LNHDA and CDR2 is SQIVND (reference sequence). The CDR3 spans 13 residues. The CDR3 is CASSYSTYNEQFF. As DNA, the CDR3 is TGTGCCAGTAGTTACAGCACCTACAATGAGCAGTTCTTC.

There are a few counts of this clone. The CDR3 DNA reads TGTGCCAGCAAATCGGGGGTGGTGGAGACCCAGTACTTC. This encodes CASKSGVVETQYF. V usage is TRBV2 and J usage is TRBJ2-5, with D possibly TRBD2 on 6 matching bases. The V gene lost 7 bases and the J gene lost 5 bases, with 14 bases spanning the gap. Germline V gives CDR1 SNHLY, CDR2 FYNNEI. This CDR3 spans 13 amino acids.

This chain uses TRBV29-1 with TRBJ1-1; 7 bases match TRBD1. With V trimmed by 6 bases and J by 2 bases, 6 bases remained unmatched. Germline CDR1 is SQVTM and CDR2 is ANQGSEA. CDR3 length equals 13 residues. Here the CDR3 DNA reads TGCAGCGTGGACAGGCCGGAAAACACTGAAGCTTTCTTT. This sequence encodes CSVDRPENTEAFF.

The chain employs TRBV11-2 and TRBJ2-1, with a tentative D call TRBD2 (6 bases). This CDR3 region has 15 residues. Germline V lookup: CDR1 SGHAT, CDR2 FQNNGV. V was pared by 6 bases and J by 6 bases, with 18 bases between. The CDR3 sequence: CASRDKGRESNEQFF. CDR3 in DNA: TGTGCCAGCAGGGACAAGGGGCGGGAAAGCAATGAGCAGTTCTTC.

The V gene is TRBV7-9, the J gene TRBJ1-4, with TRBD1 matching over 7 bases. Per germline, CDR1 SEHNR and CDR2 FQNEAQ (reference sequence). Trimming cost V 5 bases and J 7 bases; bases outside gene matches: 7. The length of the CDR3 is 14 residues. The CDR3 is CASSLRQGGEKLFF. CDR3 nucleotide sequence: TGTGCCAGCAGCCTTCGACAGGGTGGTGAAAAACTGTTTTTT. The whole variable domain, remainder taken from reference TRBV7-9 and TRBJ1-4, is DTGVSQNPRHKITKRGQNVTFRCDPISEHNRLYWYRQTLGQGPEFLTYFQNEAQLEKSRLLSDRFSAERPKGSFSTLEIQRTEQGDSAMYLCASSLRQGGEKLFFGSGTQLSVL.

The CDR3 bases are TGTGCCAGCAGACCCACAGTCAAGGTAACTGAAGCTTTCTTT. This gives the protein CASRPTVKVTEAFF. The chain recombines TRBV6-4 with TRBJ1-1; D is ambiguous. Germline CDR1 is MRHNA and CDR2 is SNTAGT. Deletions cut 6 bases from V and 5 bases from J, with 16 bases between. The CDR3 has 14 amino acids.

In this sample, this clone turned up a few times. The chain couples TRBV27 to TRBJ1-5; no reliable D call. V lost 2 bases and J 5 bases, leaving 4 bases between the germline ends. The germline gives CDR1 MNHEY, CDR2 SMNVEV (reference sequence). The CDR3 runs 12 residues. Written as DNA, the CDR3 is TGTGCCAGCAGTTTAGAGGATCAGCCCCAGCATTTT. This sequence encodes CASSLEDQPQHF.

V usage is TRBV15 and J usage is TRBJ2-5; D ambiguous. Germline V CDR1 and CDR2: LNHNV, YYDKDF (reference sequence). Trimming stripped 3 bases from V and 5 bases from J, with 7 bases between. This CDR3 spans 12 amino acids. This CDR3 is CATSSPYETQYF. CDR3 DNA: TGTGCCACCAGCAGCCCTTATGAGACCCAGTACTTC.

The chain has TRBV5-1 and TRBJ2-7; D ambiguous. Germline V gene sequence: CDR1 SGHRS, CDR2 YFSETQ. V shed 2 bases and J shed 5 bases, with 8 bases lying between them. This CDR3 comprises 12 residues. CDR3 DNA: TGCGCCAGCAGCTTTTTGGGCGACGAGCAGTACTTC. Translating it yields CASSFLGDEQYF.

The chain joins TRBV19 to TRBJ1-5; 11 bases agree with TRBD1. Trimming cost V 4 bases and J 2 bases; bases outside gene matches: 7. The CDR3 covers 17 residues. Germline V lookup: CDR1 LNHDA, CDR2 SQIVND (reference sequence). CDR3 region: CASSSRDRGGGNQPQHF. CDR3 in DNA: TGTGCCAGTAGTAGCCGGGACAGGGGGGGCGGCAATCAGCCCCAGCATTTT. The whole variable domain, remainder taken from reference TRBV19 and TRBJ1-5, is DGGITQSPKYLFRKEGQNVTLSCEQNLNHDAMYWYRQDPGQGLRLIYYSQIVNDFQKGDIAEGYSVSREKKESFPLTVTSAQKNPTAFYLCASSSRDRGGGNQPQHFGDGTRLSIL.

A remark on this clone: Other DNA sequences in this specimen translate into the identical CDR3. The V gene is TRBV28, the J gene TRBJ2-3; D perhaps matches TRBD1 (6 bases). The CDR3 runs 14 residues. Germline loops: CDR1 MDHEN, CDR2 SYDVKM. V dropped 2 bases and J dropped 3 bases, with 9 bases sitting between them. The CDR3 loop reads CASSLSQGTDTQYF. The CDR3 nucleotides read TGTGCCAGCAGTTTAAGTCAGGGGACAGATACGCAGTATTTT.

The chain is built from TRBV7-9 and TRBJ1-1, with 8 bases aligning to TRBD1. V gave up 0 bases and J gave up 5 bases; unmatched junction bases: 11. Germline CDR1 and CDR2: SEHNR and FQNEAQ (reference sequence). CDR3 length equals 17 residues. Here the CDR3 DNA reads TGTGCCAGCAGCTTAGCGGGGCCCGGACAGGGTGGAACTGAAGCTTTCTTT. Translating it yields CASSLAGPGQGGTEAFF.

This clone was recorded only once. The chain couples TRBV16 to TRBJ2-2, with 13 bases fitting TRBD2. The V gene's germline CDR1 is KGHSY and CDR2 FQNENV. V shed 6 bases, J shed 5 bases, and the junction held 15 bases outside the gene matches. The CDR3 is made up of 19 amino acids. The CDR3 DNA follows: TGTGCCAGCAGAGGACAGGGGGCTGGACTAGCGGGAGATACCGGGGAGCTGTTTTTT. Translation gives CASRGQGAGLAGDTGELFF.

This clone has just one count. The rearrangement joins TRBV30 to TRBJ2-7, with 8 nucleotides matching TRBD1. The CDR3 spans 15 residues. The V and J ends lost 3 bases and 5 bases, in that order; junction bases with no gene match: 12. In germline, CDR1 is GTSNPN, CDR2 SVGIG (reference sequence). In DNA, the CDR3 is TGTGCCTGGAGCCCGGGACAGGTTGGCCGAGACGAGCAGTACTTC. It codes for CAWSPGQVGRDEQYF.